This TCR beta chain comes out of a study of PD-1 blockade in classical Hodgkin lymphoma. Time point meaning: cycle 4 day 1 (C4D1), after about 6 weeks of nivolumab. All patients relapsed after autologous stem cell transplantation, and brentuximab vedotin exposure varied. It was by magnetic negative selection that CD4+ T cells were purified from thawed PBMCs. This CDR3 has 15 amino acids. The germline CDR1 and CDR2 sequences are MNHNY and SVGAGI (reference sequence). Trimming took off 5 bases at V and 0 bases at J, with 14 bases between the two ends. Produced via immunoSEQ multiplex PCR; TCRdb's table is partial and in-frame only. The repertoire holds tens of thousands of clones, with 86% as singletons.

This TCR was recovered from a human donor with classical Hodgkin lymphoma. Source: CD4+ T cells from blood, taken before the fourth cycle of nivolumab. The chain joins TRBV6-6 to TRBJ2-7; tentatively, D is TRBD1 or TRBD2 (5 bases each). CDR3 sequence (DNA): TGTGCCAGCAGTCCTCCGGGACCCAGCTCCTACGAGCAGTACTTC. This gives the protein CASSPPGPSSYEQYF.